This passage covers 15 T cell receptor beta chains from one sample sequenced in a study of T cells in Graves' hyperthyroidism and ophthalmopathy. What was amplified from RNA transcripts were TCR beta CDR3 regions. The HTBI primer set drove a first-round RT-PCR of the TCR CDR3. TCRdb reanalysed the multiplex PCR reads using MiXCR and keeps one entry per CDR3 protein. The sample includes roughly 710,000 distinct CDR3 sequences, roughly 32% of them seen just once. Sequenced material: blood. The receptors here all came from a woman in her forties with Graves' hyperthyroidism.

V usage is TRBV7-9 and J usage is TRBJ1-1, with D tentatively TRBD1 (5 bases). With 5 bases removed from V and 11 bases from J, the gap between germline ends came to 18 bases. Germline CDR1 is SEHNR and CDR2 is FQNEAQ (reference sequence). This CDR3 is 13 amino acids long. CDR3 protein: CASSLPRARSAFF. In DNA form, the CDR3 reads TGTGCCAGCAGCCTCCCCAGGGCGCGGTCGGCTTTCTTT. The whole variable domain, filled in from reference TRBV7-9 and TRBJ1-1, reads DTGVSQNPRHKITKRGQNVTFRCDPISEHNRLYWYRQTLGQGPEFLTYFQNEAQLEKSRLLSDRFSAERPKGSFSTLEIQRTEQGDSAMYLCASSLPRARSAFFGQGTRLTVV.

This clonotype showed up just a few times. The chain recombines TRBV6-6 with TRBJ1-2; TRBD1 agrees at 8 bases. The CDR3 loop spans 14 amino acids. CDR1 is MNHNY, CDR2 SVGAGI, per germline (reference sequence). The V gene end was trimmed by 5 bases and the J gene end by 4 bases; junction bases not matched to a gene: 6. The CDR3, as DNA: TGTGCCAGCAGTGAAGGGACAGGTACCTATGGCTACACCTTC. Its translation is CASSEGTGTYGYTF.

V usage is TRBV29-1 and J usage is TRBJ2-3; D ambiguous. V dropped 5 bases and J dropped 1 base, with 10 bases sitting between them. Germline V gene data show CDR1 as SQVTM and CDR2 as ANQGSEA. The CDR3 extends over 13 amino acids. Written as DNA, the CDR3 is TGCAGCGTTTCGAGTCCTGGCACAGATACGCAGTATTTT. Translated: CSVSSPGTDTQYF.

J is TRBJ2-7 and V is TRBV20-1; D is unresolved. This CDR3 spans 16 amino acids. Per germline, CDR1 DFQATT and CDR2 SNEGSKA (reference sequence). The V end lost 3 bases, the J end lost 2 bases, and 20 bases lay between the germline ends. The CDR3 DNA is TGCAGTGCTAGTCCCCGCCCCCTCGCAGGAACCTACGAGCAGTACTTC. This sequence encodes CSASPRPLAGTYEQYF.

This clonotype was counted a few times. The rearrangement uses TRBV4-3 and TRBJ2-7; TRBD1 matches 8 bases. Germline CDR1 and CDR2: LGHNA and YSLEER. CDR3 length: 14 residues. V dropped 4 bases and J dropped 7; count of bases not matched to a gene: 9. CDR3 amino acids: CASSRYGQGEEQYF. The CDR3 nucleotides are TGCGCCAGCAGCCGGTATGGACAGGGTGAAGAGCAGTACTTC.

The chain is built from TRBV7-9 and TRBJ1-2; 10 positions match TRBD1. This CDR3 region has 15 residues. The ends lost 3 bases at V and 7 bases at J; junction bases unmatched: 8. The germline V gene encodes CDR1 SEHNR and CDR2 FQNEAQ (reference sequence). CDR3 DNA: TGTGCCAGCAGCTTGGGGGACAGGGGCTACGGTGGCTACACCTTC. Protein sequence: CASSLGDRGYGGYTF.

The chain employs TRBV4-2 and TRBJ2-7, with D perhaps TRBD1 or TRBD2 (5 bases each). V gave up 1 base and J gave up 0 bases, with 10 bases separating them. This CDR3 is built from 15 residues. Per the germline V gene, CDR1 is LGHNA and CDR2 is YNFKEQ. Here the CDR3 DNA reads TGTGCCAGCAGCCAAGTGAGGGGATACTCCTACGAGCAGTACTTC. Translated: CASSQVRGYSYEQYF.

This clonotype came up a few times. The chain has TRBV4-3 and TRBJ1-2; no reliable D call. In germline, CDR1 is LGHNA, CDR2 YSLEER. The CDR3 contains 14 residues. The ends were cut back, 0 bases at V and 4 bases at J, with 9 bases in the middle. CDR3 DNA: TGCGCCAGCAGCCAAGATTTATCAAGCTATGGCTACACCTTC. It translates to CASSQDLSSYGYTF.

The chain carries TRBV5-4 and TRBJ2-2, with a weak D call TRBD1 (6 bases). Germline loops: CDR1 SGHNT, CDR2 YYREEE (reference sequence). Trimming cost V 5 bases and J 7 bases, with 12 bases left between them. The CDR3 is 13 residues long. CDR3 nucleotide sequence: TGTGCCAGCAGGCCCACAGGGATCGGGGAGCTGTTTTTT. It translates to CASRPTGIGELFF.

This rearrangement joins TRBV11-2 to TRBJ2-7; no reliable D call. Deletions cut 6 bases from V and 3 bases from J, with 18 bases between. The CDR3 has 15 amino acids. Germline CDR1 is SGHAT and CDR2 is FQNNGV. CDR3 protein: CASRFGRARYYEQYF. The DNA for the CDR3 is TGTGCCAGCAGATTCGGACGGGCCCGGTACTACGAGCAGTACTTC.

For the CDR3, the DNA is TGTGCCAGCAGCCAAGTAACAGGGAGGGTCGAAGCTTTCTTT. Protein product: CASSQVTGRVEAFF. This chain links TRBV3-1 with TRBJ1-1; perhaps TRBD1 as D (6 bases). The CDR3 covers 14 residues. Trimming stripped 1 base from V and 8 bases from J, with 14 bases between. The germline V gene encodes CDR1 LGHDT and CDR2 YNNKEL (reference sequence).

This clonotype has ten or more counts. The CDR3 region has the DNA TGTGCCAGTAGTCCTACAGGGGGGAGCACTGAAGCTTTCTTT. As protein: CASSPTGGSTEAFF. The rearrangement links TRBV19 to TRBJ1-1; 8 positions match TRBD1. The junction had 6 bases not matched to a gene; V was cut back by 5 bases and J by 4 bases. From germline, CDR1 is LNHDA and CDR2 SQIVND (reference sequence). This CDR3 is built from 14 residues.

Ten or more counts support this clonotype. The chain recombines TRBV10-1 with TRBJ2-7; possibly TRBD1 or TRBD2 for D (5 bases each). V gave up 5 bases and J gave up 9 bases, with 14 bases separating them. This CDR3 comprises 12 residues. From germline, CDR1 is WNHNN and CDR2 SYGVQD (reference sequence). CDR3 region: CASSTGLSMQYF. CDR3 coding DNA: TGCGCCAGCAGTACGGGGCTCTCAATGCAGTACTTC.

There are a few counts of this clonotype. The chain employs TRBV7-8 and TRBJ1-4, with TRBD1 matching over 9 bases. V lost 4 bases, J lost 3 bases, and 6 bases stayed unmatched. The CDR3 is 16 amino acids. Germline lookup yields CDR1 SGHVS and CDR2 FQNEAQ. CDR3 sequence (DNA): TGTGCCAGCAGCTACTTACAGGGGGCGTCTAATGAAAAACTGTTTTTT. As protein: CASSYLQGASNEKLFF.

The CDR3 nucleotides read TGTGCCAGCAGTTACGGGGGGGCTTTCTTT. Protein product: CASSYGGAFF. The chain has TRBV6-5 and TRBJ1-1, with D perhaps TRBD1 (5 bases). Between the trimmed V and J ends, which lost 2 bases and 11 bases, there was a span of 6 bases. Per the germline V gene, CDR1 is MNHEY and CDR2 is SVGAGI. The CDR3 sequence is 10 residues long.